A single sample is the source of the 19 T cell receptor beta chains below, sequenced in a study of beta chain features in type 1 diabetes. The authors reverse transcribed all of the isolated RNA, so sequencing captured expressed TCRB transcripts. Sequencing was performed with immunoSEQ multiplex PCR; in TCRdb, only in-frame clones are kept and a portion is missing. The data contain roughly 250,000 clones, about 9.3% of them singletons. Input material: naive CD4+ T cells from blood. The receptors derive from a woman under 30 in good health.

In its sample, this clone was seen a few times. The gene calls are TRBV19 and TRBJ1-2; 7 nucleotides align to TRBD1. This CDR3 has 12 amino acids. The V gene's germline CDR1 is LNHDA and CDR2 SQIVND (reference sequence). With V trimmed by 6 bases and J by 4 bases, 2 bases remained unmatched. The CDR3 spells CASSWDSYGYTF. CDR3 bases: TGTGCCAGTAGCTGGGACAGCTATGGCTACACCTTC.

This clone has a handful of counts. The chain is built from TRBV7-2 and TRBJ1-4; D is unclear. Germline CDR1 SGHTA, CDR2 FQGNSA. V was shortened by 6 bases and J by 10 bases, with 15 bases between the two germline ends. The CDR3 is 13 residues long. The CDR3 sequence: CASRQPWEGKLFF. The CDR3, as DNA: TGTGCCAGCAGACAACCATGGGAGGGAAAACTGTTTTTT. Complete variable domain (other parts from reference TRBV7-2 and TRBJ1-4): GAGVSQSPSNKVTEKGKDVELRCDPISGHTALYWYRQSLGQGLEFLIYFQGNSAPDKSGLPSDRFSAERTGGSVSTLTIQRTQQEDSAVYLCASRQPWEGKLFFGSGTQLSVL.

The chain links TRBV11-2 to TRBJ2-3; TRBD2 matches 7 bases. Germline trimming cut 8 bases from V and 2 bases from J; bases unmatched to any gene: 13. CDR3 length: 16 amino acids. Per germline, CDR1 SGHAT and CDR2 FQNNGV. Written as DNA, the CDR3 is TGTGCCAGCCGGGGGGTTCGCGGGAAGAACACAGATACGCAGTATTTT. As protein: CASRGVRGKNTDTQYF.

The chain carries TRBV2 and TRBJ2-5; 9 nucleotides line up with TRBD2. CDR3 length: 15 amino acids. Per the germline V gene, CDR1 is SNHLY and CDR2 is FYNNEI. V was clipped by 3 bases and J by 4 bases; unmatched bases: 6. CDR3 protein: CASSEREGRTETQYF. The CDR3 coding sequence is TGTGCCAGCAGTGAGCGGGAGGGCCGAACAGAGACCCAGTACTTC.

V is TRBV7-9 and J is TRBJ2-5; D might be TRBD1 (6 bases). The CDR3 runs 13 residues. Trimming pared 5 bases from V and 4 bases from J, leaving 11 bases between. Looked up from germline, CDR1 is SEHNR and CDR2 is FQNEAQ (reference sequence). CDR3 DNA sequence: TGTGCCAGCAGCCTCCAGGGGTCAGAGACCCAGTACTTC. It yields the protein CASSLQGSETQYF.

This rearrangement joins TRBV10-3 to TRBJ2-5; D perhaps matches TRBD2 (7 bases). Germline CDR1 ENHRY, CDR2 SYGVKD. V dropped 5 bases and J dropped 5 bases, with 12 bases sitting between them. There are 13 residues in the CDR3. CDR3 in DNA: TGTGCCATCAGTACAGGGCGGGGGGAGACCCAGTACTTC. It yields the protein CAISTGRGETQYF.

The gene calls are TRBV19 and TRBJ2-3; 10 bases line up with TRBD1. CDR3 size: 14 residues. V gave up 8 bases and J gave up 3 bases; unmatched junction bases: 5. The germline gives CDR1 LNHDA, CDR2 SQIVND (reference sequence). The CDR3 loop reads CASHGDRGTDTQYF. CDR3 in DNA: TGTGCCAGTCATGGGGACAGGGGAACAGATACGCAGTATTTT.

This clone has a handful of counts. V and J are TRBV29-1 and TRBJ1-1, with D perhaps matching TRBD1 (5 bases). Between the trimmed V and J ends, which lost 4 bases and 1 base, there was a span of 13 bases. Germline CDR1 and CDR2: SQVTM and ANQGSEA. The CDR3 covers 14 residues. CDR3 bases: TGCAGCGTTGCACTGGCAGGGCCGAACACTGAAGCTTTCTTT. It yields the protein CSVALAGPNTEAFF.

V usage is TRBV5-1 and J usage is TRBJ2-3, with 9 bases fitting TRBD1. The CDR3 covers 16 residues. Germline loops: CDR1 SGHRS, CDR2 YFSETQ. The trim removed 1 base at V and 6 bases at J, leaving 9 bases unmatched. CDR3 sequence: CASSLPGTGPSDTQYF. In DNA form, the CDR3 reads TGCGCCAGCAGCTTGCCCGGGACAGGGCCCTCTGATACGCAGTATTTT. The variable domain in full, with the rest retrieved from reference TRBV5-1 and TRBJ2-3, is KAGVTQTPRYLIKTRGQQVTLSCSPISGHRSVSWYQQTPGQGLQFLFEYFSETQRNKGNFPGRFSGRQFSNSRSEMNVSTLELGDSALYLCASSLPGTGPSDTQYFGPGTRLTVL.

This clone has only a few counts. The chain combines TRBV19 with TRBJ2-4, with a weak D call TRBD1 (7 bases). Germline assignment: CDR1 LNHDA and CDR2 SQIVND (reference sequence). The CDR3 loop spans 16 amino acids. V gave up 3 bases and J gave up 0 bases, with 12 bases separating them. The CDR3 DNA reads as TGTGCCAGTAGTATGCAGGGGGGAAGAGCCAAAAACATTCAGTACTTC. This encodes CASSMQGGRAKNIQYF. The complete variable domain, with remaining parts taken from reference TRBV19 and TRBJ2-4, reads DGGITQSPKYLFRKEGQNVTLSCEQNLNHDAMYWYRQDPGQGLRLIYYSQIVNDFQKGDIAEGYSVSREKKESFPLTVTSAQKNPTAFYLCASSMQGGRAKNIQYFGAGTRLSVL.

V usage is TRBV19 and J usage is TRBJ2-7; D possibly corresponds to TRBD1 (5 bases). The CDR3 has 17 residues. Trimming cost V 4 bases and J 2 bases, with 21 bases left between them. The germline CDR1 and CDR2 sequences are LNHDA and SQIVND (reference sequence). Here the CDR3 reads CASSTLGAGTGTYEQYF. The CDR3, as DNA: TGTGCCAGTAGTACACTTGGGGCAGGCACAGGCACCTACGAGCAGTACTTC.

Only a few counts were recorded for this clone. The CDR3: CASSSRVSNIQYF. The CDR3 region has the DNA TGTGCCAGCAGCTCCAGGGTTTCGAACATTCAGTACTTC. The chain links TRBV11-2 to TRBJ2-4; TRBD1 might be the D (5 bases). The length of the CDR3 is 13 residues. Trimming took 4 bases from V and 7 from J, leaving 11 bases between them. Germline loops: CDR1 SGHAT, CDR2 FQNNGV.

The chain links TRBV6-5 to TRBJ2-7; 11 bases map to TRBD2. V lost 6 bases, J lost 5 bases, and 3 bases stayed unmatched. Germline V lookup: CDR1 MNHEY, CDR2 SVGAGI. This CDR3 comprises 13 residues. In DNA, the CDR3 is TGTGCCAGCAGGACTAGCGGGACCAACGAGCAGTACTTC. Protein: CASRTSGTNEQYF.

The genes are TRBV29-1 and TRBJ2-5; tentatively, D is TRBD2 (7 bases). Deletions cut 1 base from V and 1 base from J, with 19 bases between. From germline, CDR1 is SQVTM and CDR2 ANQGSEA. The CDR3 has 17 amino acids. CDR3 DNA sequence: TGCAGCGTTGAAGCCCGAAGGGGGGGCCGTCCCCAAGAGACCCAGTACTTC. Translated, it gives CSVEARRGGRPQETQYF.

Only a few counts were recorded for this clone. The CDR3 coding sequence is TGTGCCAGTAGTATAACGGGACAAAAGACCCAGTACTTC. The encoded protein is CASSITGQKTQYF. The chain carries TRBV19 and TRBJ2-5; D possibly corresponds to TRBD1 (6 bases). The V gene's germline CDR1 is LNHDA and CDR2 SQIVND (reference sequence). This CDR3 has 13 amino acids. Trimming left V 2 bases short and J 6 bases short, with 10 bases between.

This clone was detected a few times. The genes are TRBV9 and TRBJ2-5; TRBD2 aligns across 9 bases. The length of the CDR3 is 15 residues. Germline CDR1 and CDR2: SGDLS and YYNGEE. V gave up 4 bases and J gave up 2 bases; unmatched junction bases: 6. CDR3 nucleotides: TGTGCCAGCAGCCCAGAGGCGGGGGGGCAAGAGACCCAGTACTTC. Encoded protein: CASSPEAGGQETQYF.

In this sample, this clone turned up a few times. The V gene is TRBV5-4, the J gene TRBJ1-5; no definite D call. The CDR3 is 15 residues long. Germline V lookup: CDR1 SGHNT, CDR2 YYREEE (reference sequence). Trimming stripped 0 bases from V and 7 bases from J, with 14 bases between. CDR3 residues: CASSLGGRYSQPQHF. The DNA for the CDR3 is TGTGCCAGCAGCTTGGGAGGCAGATATTCCCAGCCCCAGCATTTT. The complete variable domain, with remaining parts taken from reference TRBV5-4 and TRBJ1-5, reads ETGVTQSPTHLIKTRGQQVTLRCSSQSGHNTVSWYQQALGQGPQFIFQYYREEENGRGNFPPRFSGLQFPNYSSELNVNALELDDSALYLCASSLGGRYSQPQHFGDGTRLSIL.

This clone turned up a few times. The chain couples TRBV2 to TRBJ2-7; TRBD2 matches at 8 bases. The CDR3 loop spans 14 amino acids. Trimming took 8 bases from V and 5 from J; bases not matched to a gene: 11. Germline-derived CDR1 and CDR2 are SNHLY and FYNNEI. Here the CDR3 DNA reads TGTGCCAGCTCCCAGACGGCGGGGGGCCACGAGCAGTACTTC. It encodes CASSQTAGGHEQYF.

This clone occurred many times. The chain links TRBV29-1 to TRBJ2-3; 7 nucleotides line up with TRBD2. CDR1 is SQVTM, CDR2 ANQGSEA, per germline. There are 14 residues in the CDR3. With V trimmed by 3 bases and J by 5 bases, 8 bases remained unmatched. The CDR3 reads CSVDFAGEVDTQYF. CDR3 nucleotide sequence: TGCAGCGTTGACTTTGCGGGAGAGGTAGATACGCAGTATTTT.